The sequence of this TCR beta chain was determined in a study of cytomegalovirus exposure and HLA in healthy donors (dated by TCRdb to the late 2010s). Background on the whole study: An earlier analysis of some 600 of the donors reported around 280 Gb of sequence data and around 100 million unique TCR beta sequences obtained from about 170 million T cells. Because of strong linkage in the cohort, roughly five DR-DQ haplotypes were treated as single units for association and clustering. The genetic ancestry cluster associated with self-reported Caucasian donors included about four fifths of the 398 genotyped donors. Class I and class II HLA loci were covered by the typing at four-digit resolution. To predict cytomegalovirus infection status, the study combined high-throughput TCR immunosequencing, statistical association of individual TCRs with disease status, and machine learning. Along with the approximately 650-subject first cohort, a separate validation cohort of over 90 different subjects was used. Donor age, sex, ethnicity and CMV serostatus were compiled together with the repertoire data. An earlier analysis of 587 of the donors used high-throughput TCR beta sequencing to judge whether each TCR beta V gene segment behaved as functional or pseudogenic. A later analysis re-examined previously published TCR beta repertoires from more than 550 donors and added high-resolution HLA genotyping to investigate patterns of TCR occurrence. An early release covering 550 to 700 HLA-typed donors comprised 250 to 350 gigabases of sequencing data and around 80 million unique TCR sequences. The T cell repertoires of 666 subjects were profiled by immunosequencing and related to cytomegalovirus serostatus. The number of typed donors differed by locus: about 629-630 for A, B, C, DRB1 and DQB1; 500 to 550 for DQA1; approximately 610 for DPA1; and about 450 for DPB1. Among about 400 genotyped donors of the cohort, an average of around 240,000 unique TCR beta nucleotide sequences was sequenced per donor, of which 15% to 20% were non-productive. In the later analysis, no new phenotypic data were used to find candidate immune exposures; instead, reliance was placed on TCR beta sequences and their occurrence across donors. All discovery cohort repertoires had been generated on a single sequencing platform. The study aimed to test whether signatures of past pathogen exposure could be identified by cataloging public T cell receptors. In a later genetic analysis, genome-wide SNP genotypes for about three fifths of the roughly 670 donors were used, and that subset was treated as a discovery cohort. Summary of the overall study and its limitations: Immune exposure information for the cohort was limited to CMV serostatus. In a later analysis, HLA-associated TCR beta chains were found to be more clonally expanded and to have lower generation probabilities than equally common non-associated chains. At a false discovery rate of 0.05, a later analysis linked around 17,000 TCR beta sequences to specific HLA alleles. V-gene and J-gene trimming of TCR beta chains was associated with a missense DCLRE1C variant in a later genetic analysis, and the association was replicated in an independent cohort. The sequencing pipeline was judged likely to have produced a cluster of highly shared sequence variants as a technical artifact. According to the authors, the approach could potentially be generalized to other disease states and immunological phenotypes. Correlated functional status among segregating V segments might reflect linkage disequilibrium, but an unknown experimental factor could not be ruled out. When HLA alleles, especially DR and DQ, strongly co-occurred, attributing TCR associations to individual alleles was difficult. Because counts were too low, fewer than 20 rarely observed V segments, including chromosome 9 orphons, were excluded from the earlier analysis of around 590 of the donors. Some IMGT-functional V segments, including TRBV6-2 and TRBV6-3, could not be told apart with the 87-base-pair reads, so those segments were excluded. Only TCR beta chains were sequenced in this cohort, and the absence of alpha or paired-chain data limited detectable features. Compared with the approximately 720-donor mean, donors in an Asian-associated ancestry cluster had fewer N-insertions in productive TCRs, according to a later genetic analysis. In both the original and validation cohorts, the classifier was reported to diagnose cytomegalovirus status with high specificity and sensitivity. A few of the identified cytomegalovirus-associated TCR beta chains were confirmed in vitro to be specific for cytomegalovirus antigens. According to a later analysis, TCR association rates differed among HLA loci, with DRB1 alleles showing the most associated TCRs and HLA-C alleles showing the fewest. Sequencing depth was assumed to be roughly uniform across donors in the presence/absence analyses, though that assumption may not hold. While some public TCRs were present in many individuals, most TCR sequences turned up only very rarely across donors. In a later analysis, several top co-occurrence clusters were reported to appear linked to parvovirus B19, influenza, CMV and Epstein-Barr virus. In a later analysis, most CMV-associated TCR beta chains were found to appear HLA-restricted, with HLA associations seemingly driven largely by CMV exposure. Because some donors lacked HLA typing at each locus, the association tests relied only on the typed subset. In an earlier analysis of 587 of the donors, most TCR beta V segments appeared in productive rearrangements about 90% or about 30% of the time, broadly matching IMGT annotations. A further reported finding was that TCR beta sequences accurately predicted the HLA-A and HLA-B alleles for most subjects in the first cohort. In the study, around 150 TCR beta chains were listed as associated with cytomegalovirus.

Comments on this clone: Its antigen specificity is not known. The junction shows a germline mismatch at one end, possibly a read error.

As encoded in the germline V gene, CDR1 is MNHNS while CDR2 is SASEGT. The CDR3 has 15 amino acids, counting the end cysteine and phenylalanine. Only the CDR3 DNA stays, 45 bases, in frame from base 1. The cohort consisted of some 670 healthy bone marrow donors. At the time of sampling, every cohort member was nominally healthy, though immune exposures that went unrecorded were likely present. The donor was CMV seronegative and belonged to the group of 352 seronegative cohort members. A peripheral blood sample was provided by each donor, and peripheral blood mononuclear cells were used for TCR beta sequencing. Genomic DNA extraction from the blood cell samples was performed with the Qiagen DNeasy Blood Extraction Kit. Library creation used the immunoSEQ multiplex PCR assay. A mixture of 60 forward primers for TCR Vbeta segments and 13 reverse primers for TCR Jbeta segments was used in the multiplex PCR. The CDR3 region of rearranged TCR beta genes was amplified from genomic DNA by a multiplex PCR assay. Amplified TCR beta libraries were sequenced as 87-base-pair reads on the Illumina HiSeq System. Per the original workflow: In a later analysis, tens of millions of unique TCR beta chains were counted across the roughly 610 repertoires, and approximately 11 million of these chains were shared by at least two donors. Raw reads were error-corrected and collapsed into unique sequences by a nearest-neighbor algorithm in which closely related sequences were merged to remove PCR and sequencing errors. Alignment of CDR3 sequences to IMGT reference sequences was used to assign V, D and J gene segments. Each retained sequence needed at least a six-nucleotide match to both a V gene segment and a J gene segment. A rearrangement counted as productive if the CDR3 had no stop codons and remained in frame with V and J, and every other rearrangement counted as non-productive. Following IMGT convention, CDR3 was defined as the stretch from the second conserved V-encoded cysteine up to the conserved J-encoded phenylalanine. The earlier analysis of 500 to 600 of the donors excluded sequences that lacked an unambiguous match to a single V gene segment. An earlier analysis of 587 of the donors classified V segments as functional when productive rearrangements were above 56.7% and as segregating when the standard deviation between donors was above 5%. A statistical classification framework was built to diagnose cytomegalovirus status from the catalog of TCR beta chain sequences. In a later analysis, V and J genes were assigned by comparing TCR nucleotide sequences against IMGT/GENE-DB human TR gene sequences. The TCRdist pipeline was used in a later analysis to assign CDR3 sequences and most-parsimonious VDJ recombination scenarios. In a later analysis, every TCR beta chain was defined by the combination of its CDR3 amino acid sequence and its V-gene family, and reads without a unique V-gene family were dropped. In a later analysis, a few hundred highly shared, low-generation-probability nucleotide sequences were removed to address suspected cross-contamination and a sequencing artifact. In a later analysis, a clonal expansion index was calculated for each public chain from normalized within-repertoire ranks of inferred template counts. A later analysis computed generation probabilities with a VDJ recombination model fitted to out-of-frame rearrangements, and checked the results against IGoR. Hypergeometric tests were used in a later analysis to score TCR-TCR, TCR-HLA and TCR-CMV co-occurrence, with a repertoire-size bias correction applied to the TCR pairs. In a later analysis, false discovery rates were estimated by permuting HLA or CMV assignments 20 times. A later analysis grouped co-occurring TCRs with DBSCAN, adding TCRdist sequence similarity when clustering within HLA-allele-positive subsets. Repertoires with fewer than 30,000 or more than 120,000 public chains, plus five repertoires with anomalous nucleotide sharing, were excluded from co-occurrence clustering. TCRdb holds this immuneACCESS table with in-frame rearrangements only. Some clones are missing; in checked studies, unresolved V genes explain under half, and the rest has no known cause. For V, J and clone size, that table is used; D and trimming come from the DNA. Present in this sample are about 130,000 clones, more than 80% of which were seen just once. The biggest ten clones account for 1% of the sample.

Rearrangement joined TRBV6-1 to TRBJ2-3; TRBD2 matches 7 bases in the middle. This clonotype originated in a man aged 40-50 years in good health and CMV-seronegative. The sample consisted of PBMCs. The DNA sequence reads TGTGCCAGCAGAGAAGCGGGGCTTAGCACAGATACGCAGTATTTT. This yields the protein CASREAGLSTDTQYF.